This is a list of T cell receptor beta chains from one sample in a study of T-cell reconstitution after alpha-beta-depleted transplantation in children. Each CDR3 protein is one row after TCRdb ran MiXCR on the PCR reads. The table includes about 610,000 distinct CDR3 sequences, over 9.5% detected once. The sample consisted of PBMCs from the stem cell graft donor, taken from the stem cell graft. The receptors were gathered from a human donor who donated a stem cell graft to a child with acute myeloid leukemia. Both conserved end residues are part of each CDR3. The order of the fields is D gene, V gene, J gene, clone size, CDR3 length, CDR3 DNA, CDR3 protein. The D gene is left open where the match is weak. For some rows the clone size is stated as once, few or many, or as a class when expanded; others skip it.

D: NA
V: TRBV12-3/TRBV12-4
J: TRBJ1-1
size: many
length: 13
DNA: TGTGCCAGCAGCTCCCGAGGGAACACTGAAGCTTTCTTT
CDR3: CASSSRGNTEAFF

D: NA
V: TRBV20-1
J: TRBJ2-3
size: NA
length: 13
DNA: TGCAGTGCTAGACTTACTAGCACAGATACGCAGTATTTT
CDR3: CSARLTSTDTQYF

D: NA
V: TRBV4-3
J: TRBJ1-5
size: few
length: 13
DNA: TGCGCCAGCAGCCAAGTGGGCAATCAGCCCCAGCATTTT
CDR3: CASSQVGNQPQHF

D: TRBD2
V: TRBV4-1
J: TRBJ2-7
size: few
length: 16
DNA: TGCGCCAGCAGCCAAGATCCTACCGGGAGGGCCTACGAGCAGTACTTC
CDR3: CASSQDPTGRAYEQYF

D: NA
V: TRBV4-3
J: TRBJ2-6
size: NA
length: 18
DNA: TGCGCCAGCAGCCAAGGGAGTGTTGGGGGTTCCGGGGCCAACGTCCTGACTTTC
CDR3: CASSQGSVGGSGANVLTF

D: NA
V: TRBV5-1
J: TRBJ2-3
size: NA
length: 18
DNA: TGCGCCAGCAGCTTGGATAAGGAGGGGGGAGTGGTGGCAGATACGCAGTATTTT
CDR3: CASSLDKEGGVVADTQYF

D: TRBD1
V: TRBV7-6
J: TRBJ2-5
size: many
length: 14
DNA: TGTGCCAGCAGCCGGACAGGGGCGGGAGAGACCCAGTACTTC
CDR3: CASSRTGAGETQYF

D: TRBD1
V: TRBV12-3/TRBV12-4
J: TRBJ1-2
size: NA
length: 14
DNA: TGTGCCAGCAGCCCAGACAGGGAAGGGAATGGCTACACCTTC
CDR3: CASSPDREGNGYTF

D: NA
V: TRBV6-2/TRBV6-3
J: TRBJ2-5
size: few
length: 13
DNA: TGTGCCAGCAGTTACGACCCACTACGGGCCCAGTACTTC
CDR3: CASSYDPLRAQYF

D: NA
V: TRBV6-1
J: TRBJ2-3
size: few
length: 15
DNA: TGTGCCAGCAGCCCAGCCGGGGGGCGTAAAGATACGCAGTATTTT
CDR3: CASSPAGGRKDTQYF

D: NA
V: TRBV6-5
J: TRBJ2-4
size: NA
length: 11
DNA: TGTGCCAGCAGAGGGGGAAACATTCAGTACTTC
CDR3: CASRGGNIQYF

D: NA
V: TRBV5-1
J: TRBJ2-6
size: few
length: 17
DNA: TGCGCCAGCAAAAGGGACCTATGGAGCTCTGGGGCCAACGTCCTGACTTTC
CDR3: CASKRDLWSSGANVLTF

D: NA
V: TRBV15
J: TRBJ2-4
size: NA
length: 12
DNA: TGTGCCACCAGCAGAGCGAATATGATTCAGTACTTC
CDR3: CATSRANMIQYF

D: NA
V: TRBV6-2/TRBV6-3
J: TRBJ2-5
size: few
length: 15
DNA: TGTGCCAGCAGTTACAGGAGAAGTGGCCAAGAGACCCAGTACTTC
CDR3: CASSYRRSGQETQYF

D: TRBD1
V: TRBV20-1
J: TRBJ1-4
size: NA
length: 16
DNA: TGCAGTGCTACTACTGCCGGGACAGGGGGAAATGAAAAACTGTTTTTT
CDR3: CSATTAGTGGNEKLFF

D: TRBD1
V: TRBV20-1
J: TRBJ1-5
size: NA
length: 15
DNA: TGCAGTGCTAGAGTGGGCAGGGGGCTCAATCAGCCCCAGCATTTT
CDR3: CSARVGRGLNQPQHF

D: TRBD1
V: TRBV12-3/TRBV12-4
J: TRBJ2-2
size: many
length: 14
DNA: TGTGCCAGCAGTTTAATAGGGGGCGGCGGGGAGCTGTTTTTT
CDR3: CASSLIGGGGELFF

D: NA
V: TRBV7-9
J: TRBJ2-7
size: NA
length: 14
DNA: TGTGCCAGCAGCTTATTGGGGAAGGGCTACGAGCAGTACTTC
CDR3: CASSLLGKGYEQYF

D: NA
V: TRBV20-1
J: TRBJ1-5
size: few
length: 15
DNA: TGCAGTGCTAGAGATAAAGTAGGGGGGAGGCAGCCCCAGCATTTT
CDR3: CSARDKVGGRQPQHF

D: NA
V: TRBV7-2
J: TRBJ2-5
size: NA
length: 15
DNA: TGTGCCAGCAGCTTACGGGCAGGGCCGGCAGAGACCCAGTACTTC
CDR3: CASSLRAGPAETQYF

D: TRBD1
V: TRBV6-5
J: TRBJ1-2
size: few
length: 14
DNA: TGTGCCAGCAGTTACAGACAGGGGACCTATGGCTACACCTTC
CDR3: CASSYRQGTYGYTF

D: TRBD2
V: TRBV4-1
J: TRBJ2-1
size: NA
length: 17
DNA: TGCGCCAGCAGCCAAGTGACTAGCGGGAGGGAATACAATGAGCAGTTCTTC
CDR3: CASSQVTSGREYNEQFF

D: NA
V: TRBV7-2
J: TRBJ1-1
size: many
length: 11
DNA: TGTGCCAGCAGTCGGACACCTGAAGCTTTCTTT
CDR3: CASSRTPEAFF